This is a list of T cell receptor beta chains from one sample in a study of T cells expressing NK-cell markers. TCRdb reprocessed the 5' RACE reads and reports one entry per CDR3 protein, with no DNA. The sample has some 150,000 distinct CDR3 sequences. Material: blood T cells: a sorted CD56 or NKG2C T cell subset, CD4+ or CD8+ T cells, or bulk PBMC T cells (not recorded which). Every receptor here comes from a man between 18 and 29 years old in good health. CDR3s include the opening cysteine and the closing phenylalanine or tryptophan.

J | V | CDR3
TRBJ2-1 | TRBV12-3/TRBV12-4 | CASENRELPYNDEQFF
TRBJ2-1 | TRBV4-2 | CASSQDFVSDNEQFF
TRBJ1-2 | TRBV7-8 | CASSLGVNGYTF
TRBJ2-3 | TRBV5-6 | CASSHLYSGGTDTQYF
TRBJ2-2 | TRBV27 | CATLRPQGRAGELFF
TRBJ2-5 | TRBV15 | CATSGRTGGFETQYF
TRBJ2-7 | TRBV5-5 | CASSPGPKFYEQYF
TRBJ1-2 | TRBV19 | CASSPLGGENYGYTF
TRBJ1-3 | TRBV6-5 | CASSYLGAAGNTIYF
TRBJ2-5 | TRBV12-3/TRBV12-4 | CASSFGGRETQYF
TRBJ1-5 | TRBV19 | CASSTFFPDTRNQPQHF
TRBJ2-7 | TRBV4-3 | CASSQEGTGAYEQYF
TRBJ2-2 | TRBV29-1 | CSVGLPPNTGELFF
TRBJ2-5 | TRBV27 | CASSPLSGTTHQETQYF
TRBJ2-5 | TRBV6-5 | CASSYSVTGGETQYF
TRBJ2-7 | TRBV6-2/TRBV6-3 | CASSYKASGNLYEQYF
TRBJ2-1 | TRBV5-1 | CASSLAIKPPNDEQFF
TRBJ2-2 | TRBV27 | CASSLSQGRSGELFF
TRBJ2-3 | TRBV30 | CAWSVSSGLAYGDTQYF
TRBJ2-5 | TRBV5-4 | CASSQPTSGTGETQYF
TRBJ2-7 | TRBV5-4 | CASSLEGSEQYF
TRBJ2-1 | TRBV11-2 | CASSLGTSGIEQFF
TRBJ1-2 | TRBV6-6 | CASYRLRDYGYTF
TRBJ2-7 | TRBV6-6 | CASRTGAYYEQYF
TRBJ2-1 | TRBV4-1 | CASRADRGHNEQFF
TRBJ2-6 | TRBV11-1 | CASSLPGTGDLGANVLTF
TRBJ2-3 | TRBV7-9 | CASSLGGGEHTQYF
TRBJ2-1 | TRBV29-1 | CSAGEGGEQFF
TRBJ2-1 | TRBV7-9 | CASSSGRGIYNEQFF
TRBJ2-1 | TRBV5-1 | CASSLVADDEQFF
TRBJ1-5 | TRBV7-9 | CASSSGLKPQHF
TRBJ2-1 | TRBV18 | CASSLRTGINEQFF
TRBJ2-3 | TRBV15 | CATSRVGATDTQYF
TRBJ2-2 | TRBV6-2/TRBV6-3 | CASNSGTGEPGELFF
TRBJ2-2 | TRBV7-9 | CASSLEGGRRITGELFF
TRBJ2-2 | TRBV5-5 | CASSLAPDAGGTGELFF
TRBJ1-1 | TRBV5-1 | CASSLEQGNTEAFF
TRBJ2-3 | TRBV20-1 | CSAHISTDTQYF
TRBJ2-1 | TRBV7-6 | CASSLGASALDNEQFF
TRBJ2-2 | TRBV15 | CATSRGNSRGAGELFF
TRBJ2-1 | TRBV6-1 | CASSGYSGDNEQFF
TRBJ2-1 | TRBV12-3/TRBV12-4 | CASRPARQDVYGSSYNEQFF
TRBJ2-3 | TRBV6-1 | CASSPDGGRAGTDTQYF
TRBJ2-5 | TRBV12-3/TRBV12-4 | CASSPQDRQETQYF
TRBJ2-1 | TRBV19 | CASRLAGSNYNEQFF
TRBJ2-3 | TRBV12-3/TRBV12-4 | CASSPTGVVSDTQYF
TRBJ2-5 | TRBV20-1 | CSASPGLAEETQYF
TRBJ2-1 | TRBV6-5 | CASSYQGADNEQFF
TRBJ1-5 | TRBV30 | CAWSVLSGVGSPQHF
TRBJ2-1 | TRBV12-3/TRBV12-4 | CASSSLRANEQFF
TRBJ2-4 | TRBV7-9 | CASSFGPGIAKNIQYF
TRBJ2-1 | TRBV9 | CASSGDSGSSYNEQFF
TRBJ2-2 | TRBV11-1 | CASSSTTTLRREHGELFF
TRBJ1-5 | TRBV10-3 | CAISEDVGYQPQHF
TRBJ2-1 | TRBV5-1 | CASSLTSPSGRPSSYNEQFF
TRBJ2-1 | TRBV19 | CASSIAAPLKGYNEQFF